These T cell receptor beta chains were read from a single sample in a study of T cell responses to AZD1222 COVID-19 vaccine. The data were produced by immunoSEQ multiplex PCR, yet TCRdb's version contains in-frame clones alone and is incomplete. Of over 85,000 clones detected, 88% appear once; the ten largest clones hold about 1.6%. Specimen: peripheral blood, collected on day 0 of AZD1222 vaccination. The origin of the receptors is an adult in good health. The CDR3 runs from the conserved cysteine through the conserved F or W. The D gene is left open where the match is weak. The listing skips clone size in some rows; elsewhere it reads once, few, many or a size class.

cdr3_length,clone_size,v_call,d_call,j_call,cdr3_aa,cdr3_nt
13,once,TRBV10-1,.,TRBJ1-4,CARLGGTNEKLFF,TGCGCCAGACTGGGGGGAACTAATGAAAAACTGTTTTTT
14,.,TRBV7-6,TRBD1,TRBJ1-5,CASSSTGSNQPQHF,TGTGCCAGCAGCTCGACAGGGAGCAATCAGCCCCAGCATTTT
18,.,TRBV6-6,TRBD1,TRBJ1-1,CASSPLRPRDRVGSEAFF,TGTGCCAGCAGTCCCCTACGACCGCGAGACAGGGTGGGCAGTGAAGCTTTCTTT
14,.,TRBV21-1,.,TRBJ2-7,CASSTRLAGDEQYF,TGTGCCAGCAGCACCCGACTAGCGGGAGACGAGCAGTACTTC
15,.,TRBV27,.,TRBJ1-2,CASSLTGPYNYGYTF,TGTGCCAGCAGTTTAACGGGGCCTTATAACTATGGCTACACCTTC
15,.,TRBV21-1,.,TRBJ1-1,CASSPPDRGCTEAFF,TGTGCCAGCAGCCCCCCGGACAGGGGTTGTACTGAAGCTTTCTTT
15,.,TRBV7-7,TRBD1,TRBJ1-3,CASSVDRDSGNTIYF,TGTGCCAGCAGCGTCGACAGGGACTCTGGAAACACCATATATTTT
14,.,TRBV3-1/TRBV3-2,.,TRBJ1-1,CASSQPTGNTEAFF,TGTGCCAGCAGCCAACCTACAGGTAACACTGAAGCTTTCTTT
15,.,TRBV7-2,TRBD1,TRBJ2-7,CASSLAPTGGYEQYF,TGTGCCAGCAGCTTAGCTCCGACAGGGGGTTACGAGCAGTACTTC
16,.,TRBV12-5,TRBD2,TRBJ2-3,CASGSGLAGSTDTQYF,TGTGCTAGTGGTTCTGGACTAGCGGGGAGCACAGATACGCAGTATTTT
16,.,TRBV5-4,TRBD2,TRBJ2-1,CASSGGTSGRNNEQFF,TGTGCCAGCAGCGGGGGGACTAGCGGGAGGAACAATGAGCAGTTCTTC
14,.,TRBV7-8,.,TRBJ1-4,CASSFEIGGEKLFF,TGTGCCAGCAGCTTCGAGATTGGGGGTGAAAAACTGTTTTTT
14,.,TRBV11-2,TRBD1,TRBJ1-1,CASSSLTGVYGAFF,TGTGCCAGCAGCTCACTTACAGGGGTATACGGGGCTTTCTTT
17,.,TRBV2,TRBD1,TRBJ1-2,CASSPGGTGTFYGGYTF,TGTGCCAGCAGTCCCGGTGGGACAGGGACATTCTATGGAGGCTACACCTTC
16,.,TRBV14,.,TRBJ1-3,CASSQGPGGSGNTIYF,TGTGCCAGCAGCCAAGGTCCCGGGGGATCTGGAAACACCATATATTTT
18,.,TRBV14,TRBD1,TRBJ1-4,CASSQADRGTATNEKLFF,TGTGCCAGCAGCCAAGCGGACAGGGGGACTGCAACTAATGAAAAACTGTTTTTT
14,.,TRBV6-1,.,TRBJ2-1,CASSERGQGGEQFF,TGTGCCAGCAGTGAAAGGGGTCAGGGCGGTGAGCAGTTCTTC
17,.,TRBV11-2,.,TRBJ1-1,CASSLYTGLGRYTEAFF,TGTGCCAGCAGCCTGTACACAGGGTTAGGGCGATACACTGAAGCTTTCTTT
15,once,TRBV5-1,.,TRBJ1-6,CASSLEAGFGSPLHF,TGCGCCAGCAGCTTGGAAGCTGGATTCGGATCACCCCTCCACTTT
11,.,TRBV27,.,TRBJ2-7,CASRFDREQYF,TGTGCCAGCAGGTTCGATCGCGAGCAGTACTTC
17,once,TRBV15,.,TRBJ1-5,CATSRSRGGISNQPQHF,TGTGCCACCAGCAGATCCCGGGGAGGGATAAGCAATCAGCCCCAGCATTTT
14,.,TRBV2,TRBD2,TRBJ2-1,CASIGGLADNEQFF,TGTGCCAGCATTGGTGGGCTAGCGGACAATGAGCAGTTCTTC
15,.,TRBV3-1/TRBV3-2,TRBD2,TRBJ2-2,CASSPRTSFRGELFF,TGTGCCAGCAGCCCCCGGACTAGCTTTCGGGGGGAGCTGTTTTTT
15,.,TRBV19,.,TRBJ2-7,CASTPRSQGAYEQYF,TGTGCCAGTACCCCCCGGTCCCAAGGGGCCTACGAGCAGTACTTC
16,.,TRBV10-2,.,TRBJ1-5,CASRPSGGSNSQPQHF,TGCGCCAGCAGACCTTCGGGGGGAAGTAATTCTCAGCCCCAGCATTTT
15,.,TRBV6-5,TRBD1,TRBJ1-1,CAGEGGDRGNTEAFF,TGTGCCGGTGAAGGGGGGGACAGGGGGAACACTGAAGCTTTCTTT
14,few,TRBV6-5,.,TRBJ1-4,CASSYSIGNEKLFF,TGTGCCAGCAGTTACTCGATCGGGAATGAAAAACTGTTTTTT
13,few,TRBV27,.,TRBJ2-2,CASKGRVGGELFF,TGTGCCAGCAAAGGCAGGGTCGGCGGGGAGCTGTTTTTT
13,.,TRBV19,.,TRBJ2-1,CASSLTEANEQFF,TGTGCCAGTAGTCTTACCGAGGCCAATGAGCAGTTCTTC
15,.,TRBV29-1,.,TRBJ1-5,CSVSDGVLGNQPQHF,TGCAGCGTTTCGGACGGTGTGTTGGGGAATCAGCCCCAGCATTTT
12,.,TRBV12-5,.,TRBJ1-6,CASGYRDSPLHF,TGTGCTAGTGGTTACAGAGATTCACCCCTCCACTTT
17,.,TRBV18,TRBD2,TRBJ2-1,CASSPHRAAGESNEQFF,TGTGCCAGCTCACCACATAGGGCAGCGGGAGAAAGCAATGAGCAGTTCTTC
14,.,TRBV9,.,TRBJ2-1,CASSPTSGVGEQFF,TGTGCCAGCAGCCCGACTTCAGGGGTTGGTGAGCAGTTCTTC
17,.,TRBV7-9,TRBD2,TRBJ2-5,CASSLTQGLAGKETQYF,TGTGCCAGCAGCTTGACTCAGGGACTAGCGGGAAAAGAGACCCAGTACTTC
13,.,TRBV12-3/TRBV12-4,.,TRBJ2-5,CASSSGYQETQYF,TGTGCCAGCAGCTCGGGGTACCAAGAGACCCAGTACTTC
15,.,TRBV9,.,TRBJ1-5,CASSEGGPLNQPQHF,TGTGCCAGCAGCGAGGGGGGGCCTCTGAATCAGCCCCAGCATTTT
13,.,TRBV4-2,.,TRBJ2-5,CASSRDSFETQYF,TGTGCCAGCAGCCGAGACAGTTTCGAGACCCAGTACTTC
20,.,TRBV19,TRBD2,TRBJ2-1,CASSTLGLAGGPSSYNEQFF,TGTGCCAGTAGTACCCTAGGACTAGCGGGGGGCCCGAGCTCCTACAATGAGCAGTTCTTC
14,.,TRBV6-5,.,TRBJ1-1,CASRLWSPNTEAFF,TGTGCCAGCAGGCTTTGGAGCCCGAACACTGAAGCTTTCTTT
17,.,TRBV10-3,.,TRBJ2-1,CAISETDRVTTGDEQFF,TGTGCCATCAGTGAGACCGACCGGGTCACGACTGGCGATGAGCAGTTCTTC
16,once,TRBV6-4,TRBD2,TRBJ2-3,CASSDSTSGGADTQYF,TGTGCCAGCAGTGACTCGACTAGCGGGGGGGCCGATACGCAGTATTTT
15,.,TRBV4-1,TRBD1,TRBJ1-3,CASSQAGTGRNTIYF,TGCGCCAGCAGCCAAGCTGGGACAGGGAGAAACACCATATATTTT
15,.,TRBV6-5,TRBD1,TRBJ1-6,CASSQMDRGGSPLHF,TGTGCCAGCAGTCAGATGGACAGGGGTGGATCACCCCTCCACTTT
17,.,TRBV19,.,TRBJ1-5,CASSSLLGGRSNQPQHF,TGTGCCAGTAGTTCCCTCTTAGGGGGGCGAAGCAATCAGCCCCAGCATTTT
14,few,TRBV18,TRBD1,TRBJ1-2,CASSPGTDNYGYTF,TGTGCCAGCTCACCCGGGACAGATAACTATGGCTACACCTTC
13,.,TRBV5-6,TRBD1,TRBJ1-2,CASSSTGILGYTF,TGTGCCAGCAGCTCGACAGGGATTCTTGGCTACACCTTC
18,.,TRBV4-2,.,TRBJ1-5,CASSQEVRPSGGNQPQHF,TGTGCCAGCAGCCAAGAAGTACGACCCTCCGGCGGAAATCAGCCCCAGCATTTT
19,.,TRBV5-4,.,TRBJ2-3,CASSLGRVSLAHSTDTQYF,TGTGCCAGCAGCTTGGGACGAGTCTCACTAGCCCATAGCACAGATACGCAGTATTTT
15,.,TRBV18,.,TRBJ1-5,CASSPTSYSNQPQHF,TGTGCCAGCTCACCAACATCGTATAGCAATCAGCCCCAGCATTTT
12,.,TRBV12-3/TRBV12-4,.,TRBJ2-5,CASRRNQETQYF,TGTGCCAGCAGAAGGAACCAAGAGACCCAGTACTTC
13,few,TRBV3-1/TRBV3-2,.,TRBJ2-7,CASSLRDGYEQYF,TGTGCCAGCAGCCTTAGGGACGGCTACGAGCAGTACTTC
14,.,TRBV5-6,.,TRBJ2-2,CASSPYTNTGELFF,TGTGCCAGCAGCCCTTATACGAACACCGGGGAGCTGTTTTTT
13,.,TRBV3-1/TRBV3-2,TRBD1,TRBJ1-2,CASSQAGGDGYTF,TGTGCCAGCAGCCAAGCAGGGGGTGATGGCTACACCTTC
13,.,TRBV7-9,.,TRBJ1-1,CASSLRGKVEAFF,TGTGCCAGCAGCCTCCGGGGAAAGGTTGAAGCTTTCTTT
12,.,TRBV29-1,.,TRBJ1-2,CSVDGRGSGYTF,TGCAGCGTTGACGGTAGGGGTAGCGGCTACACCTTC
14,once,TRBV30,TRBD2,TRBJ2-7,CAWRVAGGPGEQYF,TGTGCCTGGAGAGTAGCGGGAGGGCCGGGCGAGCAGTACTTC
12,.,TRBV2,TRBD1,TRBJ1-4,CASSELGTGLFF,TGTGCCAGCAGTGAACTGGGGACAGGGCTGTTTTTT
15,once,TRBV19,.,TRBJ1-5,CASSWRDGPNQPQHF,TGTGCCAGTAGCTGGAGGGACGGACCCAATCAGCCCCAGCATTTT
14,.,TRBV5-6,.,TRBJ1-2,CASSYSSGSYGYTF,TGTGCCAGCAGCTACTCCTCGGGGAGCTATGGCTACACCTTC